These T cell receptor beta chains were read from a single sample in a study of identical twins. MiXCR, applied by TCRdb to the 5' RACE reads, yields one record per CDR3 protein. The sample consists of a few hundred thousand distinct CDR3 sequences, less than 20% of them appearing once. The specimen was naive T cells sorted from blood. The receptors were sampled from a man aged 50-59 years in good health. CDR3s include the opening cysteine and the closing phenylalanine or tryptophan. The order of the fields is V gene, J gene, D gene, clone size, CDR3 DNA, CDR3 protein. The D gene is left open where the match is weak. Size is omitted from some rows. Given values are once, few, many or a class for expanded clones.

TRBV7-2,TRBJ2-3,TRBD1,many,TGTGCCAGCAGCTCGGGGACAGGGGGTACAGATACGCAGTATTTT,CASSSGTGGTDTQYF
TRBV7-2,TRBJ2-7,TRBD2,many,TGTGCCAGCAGTTCTAGCGGGAGGGCTCACTTC,CASSSSGRAHF
TRBV6-5,TRBJ2-5,TRBD2,few,TGTGCCAGCAGTTACTCGGCTAGCGGGGGCCAAGAGACCCAGTACTTC,CASSYSASGGQETQYF
TRBV20-1,TRBJ2-4,TRBD1,many,TGCAGTGCTAGAGACAGGGGGCGCGGAAACATTCAGTACTTC,CSARDRGRGNIQYF
TRBV10-3,TRBJ2-5,TRBD1,-,TGTGCCATCAGTGAAACAAGGACAGGGGCGGGAGAGACCCAGTACTTC,CAISETRTGAGETQYF
TRBV5-1,TRBJ1-5,-,few,TGCGCCAGCAGCTTGGCCGGGCAGAGCAATCAGCCCCAGCATTTT,CASSLAGQSNQPQHF
TRBV10-3,TRBJ1-5,-,few,TGTGCCATCAGTGAGTCAAGGGGCGTCGGTCAGCCCCAGCATTTT,CAISESRGVGQPQHF
TRBV5-5,TRBJ2-5,TRBD1,-,TGTGCCAGCAGCTATACAGGGGGCGCAGAGACCCAGTACTTC,CASSYTGGAETQYF
TRBV5-1,TRBJ1-1,TRBD1,-,TGCGCCAGCAGCTTTCGGACAGGGGACACTGAAGCTTTCTTT,CASSFRTGDTEAFF
TRBV5-1,TRBJ2-3,TRBD2,many,TGCGCCAGCAGCGGCCGGGGGGACCCAGATACGCAGTATTTT,CASSGRGDPDTQYF
TRBV4-3,TRBJ2-7,-,few,TGCGCCAGCAGCCAAGGCCACAGGAGCTTATACTACGAGCAGTACTTC,CASSQGHRSLYYEQYF
TRBV7-2,TRBJ2-7,-,-,TGTGCCAGCAGGTTGGGGGCCTCCTACGAGCAGTACTTC,CASRLGASYEQYF
TRBV12-3/TRBV12-4,TRBJ1-1,TRBD1,-,TGTGCCAGCAGTTTAAGGGGACAGGGAAGTAACACTGAAGCTTTCTTT,CASSLRGQGSNTEAFF
TRBV20-1,TRBJ1-1,-,few,TGCAGTGCTAGGTTCGGTACTGAAGCTTTCTTT,CSARFGTEAFF
TRBV3-1,TRBJ1-1,-,-,TGTGCCAGCAGGCATTCTGCAGGAACCCCAGGTGAAGCTTTCTTT,CASRHSAGTPGEAFF
TRBV20-1,TRBJ2-2,-,-,TGCAGTGCTCCCCGAGCGGAGGCGAACACCGGGGAGCTGTTTTTT,CSAPRAEANTGELFF